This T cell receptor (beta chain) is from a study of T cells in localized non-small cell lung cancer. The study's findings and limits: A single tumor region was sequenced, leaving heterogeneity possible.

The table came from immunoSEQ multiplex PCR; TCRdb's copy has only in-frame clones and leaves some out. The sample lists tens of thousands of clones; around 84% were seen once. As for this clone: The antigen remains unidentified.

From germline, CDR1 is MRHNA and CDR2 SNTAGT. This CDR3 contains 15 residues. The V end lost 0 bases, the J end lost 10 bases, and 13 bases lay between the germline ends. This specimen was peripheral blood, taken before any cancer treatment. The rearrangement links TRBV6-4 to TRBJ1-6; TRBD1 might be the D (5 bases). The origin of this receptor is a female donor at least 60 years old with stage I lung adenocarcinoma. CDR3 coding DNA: TGTGCCAGCAGTGACTCCAGGGTATTAAAATCACCCCTCCACTTT. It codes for CASSDSRVLKSPLHF.